These 20 T cell receptor beta chains were all obtained from the same sample, sequenced in a study of blood T cell repertoires in COVID-19. Using immunoSEQ multiplex PCR, the repertoire was profiled, and TCRdb retains in-frame clones only, with some absent. The sample consists of 65,000 to 90,000 clones, more than 65% of them appearing once. The sample consisted of peripheral blood. Receptors were obtained from a human donor in a cohort sampled during active COVID-19.

The chain carries TRBV6-1 and TRBJ1-6; 7 nucleotides match TRBD1. Germline CDR1 MNHNS, CDR2 SASEGT. There are 14 residues in the CDR3. V shed 3 bases, J shed 10 bases, and the junction held 6 bases outside the gene matches. The CDR3 is CASSDRQGQSPLHF. CDR3 coding DNA: TGTGCCAGCAGTGATCGACAGGGCCAATCACCCCTCCACTTT.

The V and J genes are TRBV6-2 or TRBV6-3 and TRBJ2-5, with D possibly being TRBD1 (6 bases). The CDR3 is 14 residues long. Trimming took off 5 bases at V and 2 bases at J, with 12 bases between the two ends. CDR1 MNHEY and CDR2 SVGEGT come from the germline V gene. CDR3 nucleotides: TGTGCCAGCAGTCTCGGGACAAGGCAAGAGACCCAGTACTTC. Its protein is CASSLGTRQETQYF.

This clone was counted a few times. V usage is TRBV28 and J usage is TRBJ1-6; D gene uncertain. This CDR3 is 12 amino acids long. Per the germline V gene, CDR1 is MDHEN and CDR2 is SYDVKM. The V end was cut by 6 bases, the J end by 14 bases, with 14 bases between. CDR3 sequence reads: CASSRSGGTLHF. In DNA form, the CDR3 reads TGTGCCAGCAGCAGGTCCGGAGGGACCCTCCACTTT.

This chain joins TRBV13 and TRBJ2-1; 9 positions match TRBD1. There are 15 residues in the CDR3. The junction had 12 bases not matched to a gene; V was cut back by 6 bases and J by 9 bases. The V gene's germline CDR1 is PRHDT and CDR2 FYEKMQ (reference sequence). Here the CDR3 DNA reads TGTGCCAGCAGTTTCCCCGGGACAGGGTCGCGTGAGCAGTTCTTC. Its translation is CASSFPGTGSREQFF.

This clone occurred many times. The chain combines TRBV4-2 with TRBJ1-4; 8 bases fit TRBD1. Germline loops: CDR1 LGHNA, CDR2 YNFKEQ. The CDR3 spans 17 residues. V trimming: 0 bases; J trimming: 8 bases; junction bases outside the gene matches: 11. CDR3 DNA sequence: TGTGCCAGCAGCCAAGATCCCGGCCAGGGGGCAGCGGAAAAACTGTTTTTT. It codes for CASSQDPGQGAAEKLFF.

This clone showed up just a few times. The J gene is TRBJ1-2, the V gene TRBV20-1, with a tentative D call TRBD1 (6 bases). Germline-derived CDR1 and CDR2 are DFQATT and SNEGSKA (reference sequence). V gave up 3 bases and J gave up 2 bases, with 10 bases separating them. CDR3 size: 13 residues. In DNA form, the CDR3 reads TGCAGTGCTAGTCTTCAGGGGAACTATGGCTACACCTTC. Protein sequence: CSASLQGNYGYTF.

As for this clone: Other DNA sequences from this sample encode an identical CDR3 as well. The chain is built from TRBV19 and TRBJ2-2; 12 nucleotides agree with TRBD1. The germline gives CDR1 LNHDA, CDR2 SQIVND (reference sequence). The V and J ends lost 6 bases and 4 bases, in that order; junction bases with no gene match: 6. The CDR3 length is 16 residues. CDR3 DNA: TGTGCCAGTAGACTGGGACAGGGGGCGATCACCGGGGAGCTGTTTTTT. As protein: CASRLGQGAITGELFF.

This clone was detected once. The V and J genes are TRBV5-1 and TRBJ2-2, with TRBD2 identical over 8 bases. The germline CDR1 and CDR2 sequences are SGHRS and YFSETQ. V lost 0 bases, J lost 6 bases, and 1 base stayed unmatched. The CDR3 extends over 14 amino acids. The CDR3 DNA reads as TGCGCCAGCAGCTTGGCCGGGGGGGCCGGGGAGCTGTTTTTT. This translates into CASSLAGGAGELFF.

This chain links TRBV28 with TRBJ2-7; tentative D call: TRBD2 (5 bases). The CDR3 spans 13 residues. The V gene's germline CDR1 is MDHEN and CDR2 SYDVKM. V lost 3 bases and J 4 bases, leaving 10 bases between the germline ends. CDR3 loop: CASSFSSGYEQYF. The CDR3 region has the DNA TGTGCCAGCAGTTTCTCATCGGGGTACGAGCAGTACTTC.

The chain is built from TRBV19 and TRBJ1-1, with D possibly matching TRBD1 (5 bases). Trimming shortened V by 5 bases and J by 11 bases, and 21 bases separated the two germline ends. The germline gives CDR1 LNHDA, CDR2 SQIVND (reference sequence). The CDR3 loop spans 14 amino acids. The CDR3 bases are TGTGCCAGTAGTTTGCCAGGGTCCTCGGCTGGGGCTTTCTTT. Residues: CASSLPGSSAGAFF. The full variable domain, completed using reference TRBV19 and TRBJ1-1, is DGGITQSPKYLFRKEGQNVTLSCEQNLNHDAMYWYRQDPGQGLRLIYYSQIVNDFQKGDIAEGYSVSREKKESFPLTVTSAQKNPTAFYLCASSLPGSSAGAFFGQGTRLTVV.

The chain couples TRBV2 to TRBJ1-4, with 8 nucleotides matching TRBD1. The CDR3 has 16 amino acids. CDR1 and CDR2 from the germline V gene are SNHLY and FYNNEI. The ends lost 7 bases at V and 0 bases at J; junction bases unmatched: 7. The CDR3 nucleotides read TGTGCCAGCATTGGGACAGGCGTAGCAACTAATGAAAAACTGTTTTTT. It specifies CASIGTGVATNEKLFF.

This chain links TRBV7-2 with TRBJ2-7; perhaps TRBD2 as D (6 bases). V was trimmed by 1 base and J by 0 bases, leaving 13 bases between them. The germline CDR1 and CDR2 sequences are SGHTA and FQGNSA. The CDR3 extends over 16 amino acids. The CDR3 here is CASSLEGVGGSYEQYF. For the CDR3, the DNA is TGTGCCAGCAGCTTAGAGGGAGTGGGGGGCTCCTACGAGCAGTACTTC.

The chain carries TRBV7-9 and TRBJ1-5; 7 nucleotides agree with TRBD1. From germline, CDR1 is SEHNR and CDR2 FQNEAQ (reference sequence). CDR3 size: 13 residues. With V trimmed by 6 bases and J by 6 bases, 5 bases remained unmatched. Here the CDR3 DNA reads TGTGCCAGCAGTACCGACAGGGCTCAGCCCCAGCATTTT. It specifies CASSTDRAQPQHF.

This clone was counted a single time. The V gene is TRBV14, the J gene TRBJ1-1; D gene unclear. V shed 2 bases and J shed 6 bases, with 10 bases lying between them. CDR3 length equals 13 residues. Germline V gene data show CDR1 as SGHDN and CDR2 as FVKESK. The CDR3 DNA sequence: TGTGCCAGCAGCCAATACTTCCAGGCTGAAGCTTTCTTT. As protein: CASSQYFQAEAFF. The full variable domain, with the rest looked up from reference TRBV14 and TRBJ1-1, is EAGVTQFPSHSVIEKGQTVTLRCDPISGHDNLYWYRRVMGKEIKFLLHFVKESKQDESGMPNNRFLAERTGGTYSTLKVQPAELEDSGVYFCASSQYFQAEAFFGQGTRLTVV.

V usage is TRBV7-2 and J usage is TRBJ2-5, with 7 bases identical to TRBD1. This CDR3 is 16 amino acids long. After removal of 5 bases from V and 4 bases from J, the junction contained 13 bases not matched to a gene. Germline CDR1 SGHTA, CDR2 FQGNSA. CDR3 nucleotide sequence: TGTGCCAGCAGCGGGGGTGACAGGGCCTGGGGAGAGACCCAGTACTTC. It specifies CASSGGDRAWGETQYF.

The chain has TRBV5-1 and TRBJ2-3; TRBD1 matches at 11 bases. Germline V gene sequence: CDR1 SGHRS, CDR2 YFSETQ. The CDR3 spans 16 residues. V lost 4 bases and J lost 8; bases outside the gene matches: 12. Here the CDR3 DNA reads TGCGCCAGCAGCCCGGACAGGGGGCGTTGGGTCGGTACGCAGTATTTT. It is translated as CASSPDRGRWVGTQYF.

The genes are TRBV28 and TRBJ2-7; weak D call: TRBD2 (6 bases). Germline V CDR1 and CDR2: MDHEN, SYDVKM. The CDR3 extends over 15 amino acids. Trimming took off 4 bases at V and 5 bases at J, with 18 bases between the two ends. In DNA form, the CDR3 reads TGTGCCAGCAGTTCTGGGACTTCACTGGGTGACGAGCAGTACTTC. Its protein is CASSSGTSLGDEQYF. The whole variable domain, remainder taken from reference TRBV28 and TRBJ2-7, is DVKVTQSSRYLVKRTGEKVFLECVQDMDHENMFWYRQDPGLGLRLIYFSYDVKMKEKGDIPEGYSVSREKKERFSLILESASTNQTSMYLCASSSGTSLGDEQYFGPGTRLTVT.

The V and J genes are TRBV7-9 and TRBJ1-2, with 8 bases identical to TRBD1. V lost 2 bases to trimming and J lost 6 bases; unmatched junction nucleotides: 8. The CDR3 covers 15 residues. The germline V gene has CDR1 SEHNR and CDR2 FQNEAQ (reference sequence). This CDR3 reads CASSLSWRTGNGYTF. The CDR3 DNA is TGTGCCAGCAGCTTAAGTTGGAGGACAGGGAATGGCTACACCTTC. Looking up the rest from reference TRBV7-9 and TRBJ1-2 gives the full variable domain: DTGVSQNPRHKITKRGQNVTFRCDPISEHNRLYWYRQTLGQGPEFLTYFQNEAQLEKSRLLSDRFSAERPKGSFSTLEIQRTEQGDSAMYLCASSLSWRTGNGYTFGSGTRLTVV.

The chain combines TRBV6-6 with TRBJ2-3; 8 bases match TRBD2. J lost 2 bases, V lost 5 bases, and 3 bases had no gene match. CDR3 length: 14 residues. CDR1 is MNHNY, CDR2 SVGAGI, per germline (reference sequence). The CDR3 spells CASSQTSVTDTQYF. Written as DNA, the CDR3 is TGTGCCAGCAGTCAGACTAGCGTCACAGATACGCAGTATTTT.

The rearrangement links TRBV12-3 or TRBV12-4 to TRBJ1-3, with unresolved D. This CDR3 is 11 amino acids long. V was pared by 8 bases and J by 7 bases, with 9 bases between. CDR3 protein: CASYELNTIYF. CDR3 nucleotide sequence: TGTGCCAGCTACGAGTTGAACACCATATATTTT.